Detailed here is one TCR beta chain. The method was immunoSEQ multiplex PCR; TCRdb's version includes in-frame clones alone and lacks a portion of them. The table shows roughly 150,000 clones, with around four fifths occurring only once. Trimming cost V 0 bases and J 5 bases, with 16 bases left between them. The CDR3 sequence is 16 residues long. Looked up from germline, CDR1 is LGHNA and CDR2 is YNFKEQ. This entry comes from a study of blood T cell repertoires in COVID-19. Study in general: Samples taken during acute and convalescent COVID-19 were collected in the United States, Italy and Spain. The cDNA or gDNA used as material had been derived from T cells, B-cell-depleted T cells, or PBMCs.

Symptom resolution, clearance, or two negative PCRs marked the recovered donors of Cohort 3. The J gene is TRBJ1-2, the V gene TRBV4-2; D possibly corresponds to TRBD1 (5 bases). The source of this sequence is a woman between 50 and 59 years old who had recovered from COVID-19. Sequencing was carried out using PBMCs or T cells enriched from blood (not recorded which). DNA of the CDR3: TGTGCCAGCAGCCAAGAGTTTAGGGGCGTTGGTTATGGCTACACCTTC. This translates into CASSQEFRGVGYGYTF.